The 10 T cell receptor beta chains below come from one sample, sequenced in a study of blood T cell repertoires in COVID-19. The assay was immunoSEQ multiplex PCR, and TCRdb's table has in-frame clones only and misses some. The data show roughly 100,000 clones, almost 90% seen once. Sequencing was performed on peripheral blood. The receptor source for this set is a human donor in a cohort sampled during active COVID-19.

The chain links TRBV7-2 to TRBJ2-2; TRBD2 is a possible D gene (7 bases). The V gene's germline CDR1 is SGHTA and CDR2 FQGNSA. The length of the CDR3 is 15 residues. Trimming shortened V by 6 bases and J by 4 bases, and 15 bases separated the two germline ends. The CDR3 DNA is TGTGCCAGCAGTGGGAGGGGGACGGGCACCGGGGAGCTGTTTTTT. It specifies CASSGRGTGTGELFF.

The chain employs TRBV7-9 and TRBJ1-1; 9 positions match TRBD1. The ends lost 5 bases at V and 0 bases at J; junction bases unmatched: 7. Germline loops: CDR1 SEHNR, CDR2 FQNEAQ (reference sequence). The CDR3 contains 16 residues. The CDR3 loop reads CASSPTGTGLNTEAFF. For the CDR3, the DNA is TGTGCCAGCAGCCCTACCGGGACAGGGTTGAACACTGAAGCTTTCTTT. The whole variable domain, filled in from reference TRBV7-9 and TRBJ1-1, reads DTGVSQNPRHKITKRGQNVTFRCDPISEHNRLYWYRQTLGQGPEFLTYFQNEAQLEKSRLLSDRFSAERPKGSFSTLEIQRTEQGDSAMYLCASSPTGTGLNTEAFFGQGTRLTVV.

The rearrangement joins TRBV30 to TRBJ2-4, with 13 bases aligning to TRBD2. Per the germline V gene, CDR1 is GTSNPN and CDR2 is SVGIG (reference sequence). The CDR3 is made up of 14 amino acids. Trimming cost V 3 bases and J 6 bases; bases outside gene matches: 2. CDR3 nucleotides: TGTGCCTGGAGGCGGACTAGCGGGAGAAACATTCAGTACTTC. As protein: CAWRRTSGRNIQYF. Full variable domain (remainder filled in from reference TRBV30 and TRBJ2-4): SQTIHQWPATLVQPVGSPLSLECTVEGTSNPNLYWYRQAAGRGLQLLFYSVGIGQISSEVPQNLSASRPQDRQFILSSKKLLLSDSGFYLCAWRRTSGRNIQYFGAGTRLSVL.

The sample holds a few counts of this clone. DNA for the CDR3: TGTGCCAGCAGCCTCCTTGACAGGGGGCCAGCTTTCTTT. This translates into CASSLLDRGPAFF. The chain carries TRBV5-6 and TRBJ1-1; 10 bases line up with TRBD1. V lost 4 bases and J lost 10; bases outside the gene matches: 7. There are 13 residues in the CDR3. Germline lookup yields CDR1 SGHDT and CDR2 YYEEEE.

This clone was observed once. The V call is TRBV7-6, the J call TRBJ1-5, with 11 bases aligning to TRBD1. This CDR3 has 15 residues. Germline V gene lookup returns CDR1 SGHVS and CDR2 FNYEAQ. Unmatched junction bases numbered 9, after V lost 5 bases and J lost 9 bases. The CDR3 nucleotides are TGTGCCAGCAGCAAGGGACAGGGGGGTACGGGGCCCCAGCATTTT. Protein: CASSKGQGGTGPQHF.

The chain has TRBV11-3 and TRBJ1-1; the D gene is possibly TRBD1 (5 bases). The germline V gene has CDR1 SGHNT and CDR2 YENEEA. The CDR3 consists of 14 residues. Trimming cost V 8 bases and J 4 bases, with 17 bases left between them. CDR3 nucleotide sequence: TGTGCCAGCCGGGGGTCCAGGTCGGTCACTGAAGCTTTCTTT. It specifies CASRGSRSVTEAFF.

The J gene is TRBJ2-5, the V gene TRBV5-1; D remains unclear. Trimming removed 0 bases from V and 10 bases from J, with 19 bases in between. CDR3 length equals 15 residues. Germline V gene data show CDR1 as SGHRS and CDR2 as YFSETQ. CDR3 nucleotides: TGCGCCAGCAGCTTGGCCAGTGGGCTCCAGATTATCCAGTACTTC. Protein sequence: CASSLASGLQIIQYF.

This chain uses TRBV25-1 with TRBJ2-7, with 9 nucleotides matching TRBD1. Germline V CDR1 and CDR2: MGHDK, SYGVNS. J lost 6 bases, V lost 10 bases, and 10 bases had no gene match. The CDR3 runs 13 residues. CDR3 region: CATNKGQGFEQYF. The CDR3 DNA reads as TGTGCCACCAACAAGGGACAGGGTTTCGAGCAGTACTTC.

This clone was picked up one time. This chain links TRBV2 with TRBJ2-7; 7 bases align to TRBD1. Germline V gene sequence: CDR1 SNHLY, CDR2 FYNNEI. Germline trimming cut 6 bases from V and 7 bases from J; bases unmatched to any gene: 12. This CDR3 is built from 14 residues. CDR3 sequence reads: CASSKPLTGREQYF. The CDR3 nucleotides are TGTGCCAGCAGCAAACCCCTGACAGGGCGAGAGCAGTACTTC.

A single count supports this clone. The genes are TRBV4-1 and TRBJ1-2, with a weak D call TRBD1 (5 bases). This CDR3 contains 15 residues. Deletions cut 7 bases from V and 2 bases from J, with 17 bases between. Germline V gives CDR1 MGHRA, CDR2 YSYEKL. The CDR3 DNA reads TGCGCCAGCATGCTAAAACAGGATGACAACTATGGCTACACCTTC. It specifies CASMLKQDDNYGYTF.